Listed below are T cell receptor beta chains from one sample, sequenced in a study of blood T cell repertoires in COVID-19. Profiling relied on immunoSEQ multiplex PCR, and the TCRdb table lists in-frame clones only, not all of them. This table holds 150,000 to 200,000 clones, roughly 87% found once. Source material: peripheral blood. The receptors derive from a woman aged 55-70 years with COVID-19, enrolled during active disease. CDR3s include the opening cysteine and the closing phenylalanine or tryptophan. A D gene is named only where the DNA matches it firmly. A clone size is listed for some rows: how often the clone was seen (once, few, many), or a class if it is expanded.

clone size: -
CDR3 length: 15
V gene: TRBV6-5
D gene: -
J gene: TRBJ1-6
CDR3 protein: CASRLRQATNSPLHF
CDR3 DNA: TGTGCCAGCAGACTTCGACAGGCAACTAATTCACCCCTCCACTTT

clone size: -
CDR3 length: 15
V gene: TRBV10-1
D gene: TRBD1
J gene: TRBJ2-1
CDR3 protein: CASSTGTGFHNEQFF
CDR3 DNA: TGCGCCAGCAGCACCGGGACAGGGTTTCATAATGAGCAGTTCTTC

clone size: -
CDR3 length: 14
V gene: TRBV29-1
D gene: TRBD2
J gene: TRBJ2-7
CDR3 protein: CSVKGGRAGYEQYF
CDR3 DNA: TGCAGCGTTAAAGGCGGGAGGGCCGGATACGAGCAGTACTTC

clone size: -
CDR3 length: 14
V gene: TRBV6-6
D gene: -
J gene: TRBJ1-2
CDR3 protein: CASTSTDPNYGYTF
CDR3 DNA: TGTGCCAGCACCTCGACAGACCCTAACTATGGCTACACCTTC

clone size: -
CDR3 length: 14
V gene: TRBV2
D gene: TRBD1
J gene: TRBJ2-5
CDR3 protein: CASSLMDRAGTQYF
CDR3 DNA: TGTGCCAGCAGTTTAATGGACAGGGCCGGGACCCAGTACTTC

clone size: once
CDR3 length: 13
V gene: TRBV28
D gene: -
J gene: TRBJ1-1
CDR3 protein: CASSPPLHTEAFF
CDR3 DNA: TGTGCCAGCAGTCCCCCCCTCCACACTGAAGCTTTCTTT

clone size: few
CDR3 length: 16
V gene: TRBV21-1
D gene: -
J gene: TRBJ1-2
CDR3 protein: CASSKDQAGSNYGYTF
CDR3 DNA: TGTGCCAGCAGCAAAGACCAGGCAGGGTCAAACTATGGCTACACCTTC

clone size: -
CDR3 length: 13
V gene: TRBV6-5
D gene: TRBD1
J gene: TRBJ1-1
CDR3 protein: CASITGVGTEAFF
CDR3 DNA: TGTGCCAGCATTACAGGGGTGGGCACTGAAGCTTTCTTT

clone size: -
CDR3 length: 15
V gene: TRBV2
D gene: -
J gene: TRBJ1-2
CDR3 protein: CASSRVQGTNYGYTF
CDR3 DNA: TGTGCCAGCAGTAGGGTACAGGGCACTAACTATGGCTACACCTTC

clone size: -
CDR3 length: 15
V gene: TRBV7-2
D gene: -
J gene: TRBJ1-1
CDR3 protein: CASSLPRGVNTEAFF
CDR3 DNA: TGTGCCAGCAGCTTGCCGCGGGGTGTGAACACTGAAGCTTTCTTT

clone size: -
CDR3 length: 14
V gene: TRBV20-1
D gene: -
J gene: TRBJ2-5
CDR3 protein: CSASYQLYGETQYF
CDR3 DNA: TGCAGTGCTAGTTATCAACTGTACGGAGAGACCCAGTACTTC

clone size: -
CDR3 length: 13
V gene: TRBV28
D gene: -
J gene: TRBJ1-6
CDR3 protein: CASSRQRVSPLHF
CDR3 DNA: TGTGCCAGCAGTCGACAGCGGGTGTCACCCCTCCACTTT

clone size: -
CDR3 length: 19
V gene: TRBV3-1/TRBV3-2
D gene: TRBD2
J gene: TRBJ2-3
CDR3 protein: CASSMPTKLAGEVTDTQYF
CDR3 DNA: TGTGCCAGCAGCATGCCAACAAAACTAGCGGGGGAAGTCACAGATACGCAGTATTTT

clone size: -
CDR3 length: 16
V gene: TRBV7-2
D gene: -
J gene: TRBJ2-1
CDR3 protein: CASSLESGSSYNEQFF
CDR3 DNA: TGTGCCAGCAGCTTAGAGTCTGGTAGCTCCTACAATGAGCAGTTCTTC

clone size: few
CDR3 length: 14
V gene: TRBV10-2
D gene: -
J gene: TRBJ1-1
CDR3 protein: CASSDGLENTEAFF
CDR3 DNA: TGCGCCAGCAGTGACGGACTCGAGAACACTGAAGCTTTCTTT

clone size: -
CDR3 length: 19
V gene: TRBV3-1/TRBV3-2
D gene: -
J gene: TRBJ1-6
CDR3 protein: CASSQELAAGRSYNSPLHF
CDR3 DNA: TGTGCCAGCAGCCAAGAATTGGCGGCCGGTCGCTCCTATAATTCACCCCTCCACTTT

clone size: -
CDR3 length: 14
V gene: TRBV5-1
D gene: -
J gene: TRBJ1-6
CDR3 protein: CASTWGGKDSPLHF
CDR3 DNA: TGCGCCAGCACCTGGGGGGGCAAGGATTCACCCCTCCACTTT

clone size: few
CDR3 length: 15
V gene: TRBV9
D gene: -
J gene: TRBJ2-2
CDR3 protein: CASSVAASSRGELFF
CDR3 DNA: TGTGCCAGCAGCGTAGCGGCTAGCAGTAGGGGGGAGCTGTTTTTT

clone size: -
CDR3 length: 15
V gene: TRBV19
D gene: -
J gene: TRBJ1-3
CDR3 protein: CASSTGFDSGNTIYF
CDR3 DNA: TGTGCCAGTAGTACAGGGTTCGACTCTGGAAACACCATATATTTT

clone size: -
CDR3 length: 14
V gene: TRBV6-1
D gene: -
J gene: TRBJ2-7
CDR3 protein: CASRIRDFSYEQYF
CDR3 DNA: TGTGCCAGCAGAATACGGGACTTTTCCTACGAGCAGTACTTC

clone size: -
CDR3 length: 14
V gene: TRBV10-2
D gene: -
J gene: TRBJ1-3
CDR3 protein: CASSLSLSGNTIYF
CDR3 DNA: TGCGCCAGCAGTCTCTCCCTCTCTGGAAACACCATATATTTT

clone size: -
CDR3 length: 14
V gene: TRBV7-2
D gene: -
J gene: TRBJ1-1
CDR3 protein: CASSLARRFTEAFF
CDR3 DNA: TGTGCCAGCAGCTTAGCCAGGAGGTTCACTGAAGCTTTCTTT

clone size: -
CDR3 length: 15
V gene: TRBV15
D gene: -
J gene: TRBJ2-1
CDR3 protein: CATSRAGTSYNEQFF
CDR3 DNA: TGTGCCACCAGCAGAGCGGGAACTTCCTACAATGAGCAGTTCTTC

clone size: -
CDR3 length: 15
V gene: TRBV7-8
D gene: TRBD2
J gene: TRBJ2-2
CDR3 protein: CATRERGGGTGELFF
CDR3 DNA: TGTGCCACCAGGGAGCGGGGGGGCGGTACCGGGGAGCTGTTTTTT